This TCR beta chain stems from a study of T cells in Graves' hyperthyroidism and ophthalmopathy. This clonotype was observed a handful of times. V lost 6 bases to trimming and J lost 10 bases; unmatched junction nucleotides: 4. The CDR3 consists of 13 residues. Per germline, CDR1 MDHEN and CDR2 SYDVKM. Amplification targeted TCR beta CDR3 regions from RNA transcripts. Using the HTBI primer set, a first-round RT-PCR was run on the TCR CDR3. TCRdb recomputed calls from the multiplex PCR reads with MiXCR, one row per CDR3 protein. The sample contains approximately 510,000 distinct CDR3 sequences, roughly 45% of which appear only once.

This clonotype originated in an adult woman with Graves' disease, either hyperthyroidism or ophthalmopathy (not recorded which). What was sequenced was peripheral blood or thyroid tissue (not recorded which). This rearrangement joins TRBV28 to TRBJ2-7; TRBD2 matches at 15 bases. The CDR3 spells CASSQGLAGGQYF. The CDR3 DNA reads as TGTGCCAGCAGCCAGGGACTAGCGGGAGGACAGTACTTC.